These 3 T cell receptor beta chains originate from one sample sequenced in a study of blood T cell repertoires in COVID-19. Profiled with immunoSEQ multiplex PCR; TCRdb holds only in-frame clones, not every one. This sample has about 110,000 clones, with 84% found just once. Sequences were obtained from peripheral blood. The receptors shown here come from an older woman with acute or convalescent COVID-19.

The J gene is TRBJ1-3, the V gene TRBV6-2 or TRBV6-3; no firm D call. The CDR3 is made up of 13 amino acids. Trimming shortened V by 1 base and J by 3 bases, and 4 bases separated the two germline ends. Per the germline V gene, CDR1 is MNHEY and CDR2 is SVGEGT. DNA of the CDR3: TGTGCCAGCAGTTACTGGCTTGGAAACACCATATATTTT. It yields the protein CASSYWLGNTIYF.

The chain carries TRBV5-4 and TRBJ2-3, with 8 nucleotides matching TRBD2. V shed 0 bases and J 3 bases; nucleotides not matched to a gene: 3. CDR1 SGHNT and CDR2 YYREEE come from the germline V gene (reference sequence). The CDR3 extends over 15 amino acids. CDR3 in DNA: TGTGCCAGCAGCTTGGCCGGGGGGGGGACAGATACGCAGTATTTT. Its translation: CASSLAGGGTDTQYF.

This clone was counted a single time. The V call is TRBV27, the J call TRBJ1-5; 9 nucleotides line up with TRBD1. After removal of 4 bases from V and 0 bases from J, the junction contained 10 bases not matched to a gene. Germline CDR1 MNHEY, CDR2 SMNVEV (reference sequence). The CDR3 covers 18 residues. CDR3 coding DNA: TGTGCCAGCAGTTCTTACTACGGGACAGGGAATAGCAATCAGCCCCAGCATTTT. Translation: CASSSYYGTGNSNQPQHF.